This T cell receptor beta chain was sequenced for a study of T-cell reconstitution after alpha-beta-depleted transplantation in children. Broader study findings: It was reported that alpha-beta T cells came from several hundred expanded graft clones (about two months after transplant). For some patients, TCRbeta diversity was high at day 60 because of recipient T cells and thymic progenitors that survived. A year post-transplant, T-cell counts and diversity derived mostly from newly produced T cells.

This clonotype was observed a few times. The antigen remains unidentified. Unique molecular identifiers were incorporated when the TCRbeta library was constructed. TCRdb re-called the PCR reads through MiXCR, storing one row per CDR3 protein. Seen here are fewer than 750,000 distinct CDR3 sequences, roughly 27% observed once, and the top ten hold around 36%. The sequences come from PBMCs, collected before TCRalphabeta/CD19-depleted stem cell transplant. This TCR derives from a boy in the first two years of life with Wiskott-Aldrich syndrome, due to receive a stem cell transplant.

CDR3 nucleotides: TGTGCCAGTCGTCGGGCAGATACGCAGTATTTT. It codes for CASRRADTQYF. The chain employs TRBV27 and TRBJ2-3; no clear D gene. The CDR3 consists of 11 residues. Germline loops: CDR1 MNHEY, CDR2 SMNVEV (reference sequence). V was pared by 9 bases and J by 4 bases, with 8 bases between.